The rows below give T cell receptor beta chains drawn from one sample of a study of graft-versus-host responses after intestinal transplantation. Some clones are missing from TCRdb's copy, which holds only in-frame ones; the method was immunoSEQ multiplex PCR. The sample has over 85,000 clones, 80% to 95% seen once. The antigens these receptors bind are not known. The sequencing used unstimulated CD8+ T cells sorted from spleen or lymph node cells, collected before intestinal transplant. Every receptor here comes from a human donor who received an intestinal transplant. Both conserved end residues are part of each CDR3. Each record gives: J gene, D gene, V gene, clone size, CDR3 DNA, CDR3 protein. D genes are given only for firm matches. Some rows mark clone size as missing; the rest say once, few, many or name a class of expanded clone.

TRBJ2-3 | - | TRBV28 | - | TGTGCCAGCACTTATTCACTAAAAAGCACAGATACGCAGTATTTT | CASTYSLKSTDTQYF
TRBJ2-7 | - | TRBV6-1 | - | TGTGCCAGCAGTGAAGCGGCCTCACCCTCCTACGAGCAGTACTTC | CASSEAASPSYEQYF
TRBJ1-1 | - | TRBV11-2 | - | TGTGCCAGCACTACGGTGCGGGAGGGAGCTTTCTTT | CASTTVREGAFF
TRBJ2-7 | TRBD1 | TRBV11-2 | - | TGTGCCAGCAGCTTAGATGAGAGGGACAGCACCTACGAGCAGTACTTC | CASSLDERDSTYEQYF
TRBJ2-7 | TRBD2 | TRBV9 | - | TGTGCCAGCAGCACTAGCGGGAGGGCCTACGAGCAGTACTTC | CASSTSGRAYEQYF
TRBJ1-5 | - | TRBV6-1 | once | TGTGCCAGCAGCGCCTTGGACACCAATCAGCCCCAGCATTTT | CASSALDTNQPQHF
TRBJ1-1 | - | TRBV27 | - | TGTGCCAGCAGTTATGTCTCGGCAGGGCTAGTCGGCACTGAAGCTTTCTTT | CASSYVSAGLVGTEAFF
TRBJ1-4 | TRBD1 | TRBV11-2 | - | TGTGCCAGCAGCTTAGGGGGGACAGGGGGTCCCGTTTTTTTT | CASSLGGTGGPVFF
TRBJ1-2 | TRBD1 | TRBV19 | - | TGTGCCAGTAGTATGGGACAGAACTATGGCTACACCTTC | CASSMGQNYGYTF
TRBJ2-2 | - | TRBV27 | - | TGTGCCAGCAGTCTCCACATCGGACAGACCACCGGGGAGTTGTTTTTT | CASSLHIGQTTGELFF
TRBJ1-2 | TRBD1 | TRBV27 | - | TGTGCCAGCAGCTCTAGGGGACAGGGGGCGCTCCAGAATGGCTACACCTTC | CASSSRGQGALQNGYTF
TRBJ2-2 | - | TRBV7-7 | - | TGTGCTAGCAGCTTACGGACCCCCGGGGAGCTGTTTTTT | CASSLRTPGELFF
TRBJ1-1 | - | TRBV7-9 | - | TGTGCCAGCAGCCTATCCGGGAACACTGAAGCTTTCTTT | CASSLSGNTEAFF
TRBJ2-1 | - | TRBV5-6 | - | TGTGCCAGCAGCCATCCTAGCAACAATGAGCAGTTCTTC | CASSHPSNNEQFF
TRBJ2-1 | - | TRBV7-9 | - | TGTGCCAGCAGCCCGGGACCGGAGCTCTCTTACAATGAGCAGTTCTTC | CASSPGPELSYNEQFF
TRBJ2-1 | - | TRBV30 | - | TGTGCCTGGAGTGTCAGCAACCCCCCGTTCTTC | CAWSVSNPPFF
TRBJ2-2 | - | TRBV7-9 | - | TGTGCCAGCAGCTTATACGGGGGGGAGCTGTTTTTT | CASSLYGGELFF
TRBJ2-7 | TRBD2 | TRBV5-4 | few | TGTGCCAGCAGCTTGGGTCTAGCGGGAGGTGGGGAGCAGTACTTC | CASSLGLAGGGEQYF
TRBJ2-1 | TRBD2 | TRBV5-1 | - | TGCGCCAGCACTCAACTACCGGGACTAGCTCACAATGAGCAGTTCTTC | CASTQLPGLAHNEQFF
TRBJ1-5 | - | TRBV19 | - | TGTGCCACCACGGACGAGTTAGGGCCCCAGCATTTT | CATTDELGPQHF
TRBJ2-6 | - | TRBV9 | - | TGTGCCAGCAGCGTAGGTGGGGCCGGGGCCAACGTCCTGACTTTC | CASSVGGAGANVLTF
TRBJ1-2 | - | TRBV30 | - | TGTGCCTGCCCGAGCCCCTATGGCTACACCTTC | CACPSPYGYTF
TRBJ2-3 | TRBD2 | TRBV11-2 | - | TGTGCCAGCAGCACGACTAGCGGGAGTGCTACAGATACGCAGTATTTT | CASSTTSGSATDTQYF
TRBJ2-2 | TRBD2 | TRBV4-1 | - | TGCGCCAGCAGCCTGACCGCTAGCGGGAGAACCGGGGAGCTGTTTTTT | CASSLTASGRTGELFF
TRBJ1-2 | - | TRBV29-1 | - | TGCAGCGTTGAGGGGGAGCCATCCTATGGCTACACCTTC | CSVEGEPSYGYTF
TRBJ2-7 | TRBD1 | TRBV5-6 | - | TGTGCCAGCAGCCACCGGGACAGTGAGGCCTACGAGCAGTACTTC | CASSHRDSEAYEQYF
TRBJ1-1 | - | TRBV19 | - | TGTGCCAGTAGTCCAATCCACACCACTGAAGCTTTCTTT | CASSPIHTTEAFF
TRBJ1-3 | - | TRBV7-9 | - | TGTGCCAGCAGCCCCCTCCTGTCTCTGGACACCATATATTTT | CASSPLLSLDTIYF
TRBJ2-7 | TRBD1 | TRBV27 | - | TGTGCCAGCAGTTTATTCCTGGTAGGGGGCGCCACCTACGAGCAGTACTTC | CASSLFLVGGATYEQYF
TRBJ2-7 | TRBD1 | TRBV28 | - | TGTGCCAGCAGTTACAGGGGGAGCTCCTACGAGCAGTACTTC | CASSYRGSSYEQYF
TRBJ2-5 | TRBD1 | TRBV27 | - | TGTGCCAGCAGTTCCACAGGGGTTTGGGGGGAGACCCAGTACTTC | CASSSTGVWGETQYF
TRBJ2-7 | - | TRBV30 | - | TGTGCCTGGGCTTGGGGGGCTATGGACGAGCAGTACTTC | CAWAWGAMDEQYF
TRBJ2-5 | - | TRBV7-6 | - | TGTGCCAGCAGCTTTCTAACAGAGTATCAAGAGGCCCAGTACTTC | CASSFLTEYQEAQYF